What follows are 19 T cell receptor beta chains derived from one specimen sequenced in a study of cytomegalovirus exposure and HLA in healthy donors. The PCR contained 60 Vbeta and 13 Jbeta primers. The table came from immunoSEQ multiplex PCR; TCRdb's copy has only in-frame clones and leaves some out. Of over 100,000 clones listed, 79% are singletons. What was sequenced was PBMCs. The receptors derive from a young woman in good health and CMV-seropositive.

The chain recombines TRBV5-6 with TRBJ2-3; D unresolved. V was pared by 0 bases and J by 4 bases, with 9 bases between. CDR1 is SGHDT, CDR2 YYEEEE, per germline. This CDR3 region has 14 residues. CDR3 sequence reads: CASSLVEVADTQYF. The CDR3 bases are TGTGCCAGCAGCTTGGTAGAGGTGGCAGATACGCAGTATTTT. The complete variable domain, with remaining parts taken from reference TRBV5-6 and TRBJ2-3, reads DAGVTQSPTHLIKTRGQQVTLRCSPKSGHDTVSWYQQALGQGPQFIFQYYEEEERQRGNFPDRFSGHQFPNYSSELNVNALLLGDSALYLCASSLVEVADTQYFGPGTRLTVL.

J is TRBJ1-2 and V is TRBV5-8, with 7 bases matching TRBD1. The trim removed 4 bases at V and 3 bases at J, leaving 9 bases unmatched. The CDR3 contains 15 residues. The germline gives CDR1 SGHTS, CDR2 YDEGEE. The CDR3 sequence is CASSPWDRADYGYTF. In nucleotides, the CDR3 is TGTGCCAGCAGCCCCTGGGACAGAGCTGACTATGGCTACACCTTC.

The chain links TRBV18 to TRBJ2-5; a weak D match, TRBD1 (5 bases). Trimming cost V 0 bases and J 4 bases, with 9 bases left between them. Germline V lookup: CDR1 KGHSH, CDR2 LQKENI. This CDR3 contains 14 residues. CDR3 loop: CASSPPTARETQYF. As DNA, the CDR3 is TGTGCCAGCTCACCACCGACAGCCAGAGAGACCCAGTACTTC.

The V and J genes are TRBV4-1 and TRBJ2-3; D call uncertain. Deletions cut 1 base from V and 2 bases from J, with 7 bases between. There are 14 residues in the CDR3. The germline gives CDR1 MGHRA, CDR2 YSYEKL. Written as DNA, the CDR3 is TGCGCCAGCAGCCAAGGCGGATTCACAGATACGCAGTATTTT. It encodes CASSQGGFTDTQYF.

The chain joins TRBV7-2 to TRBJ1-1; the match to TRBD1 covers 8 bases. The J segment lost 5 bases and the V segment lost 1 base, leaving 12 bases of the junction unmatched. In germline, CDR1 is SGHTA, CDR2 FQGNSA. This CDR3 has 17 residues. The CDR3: CASSLEGRGLMGTEAFF. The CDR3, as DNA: TGTGCCAGCAGCTTAGAGGGCAGGGGGCTGATGGGTACTGAAGCTTTCTTT.

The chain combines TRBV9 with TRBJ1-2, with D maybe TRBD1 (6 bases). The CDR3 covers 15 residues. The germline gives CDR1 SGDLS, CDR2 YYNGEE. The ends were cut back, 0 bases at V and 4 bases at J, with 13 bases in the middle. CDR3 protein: CASSVGVGDTYGYTF. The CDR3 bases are TGTGCCAGCAGCGTAGGGGTGGGGGACACCTATGGCTACACCTTC.

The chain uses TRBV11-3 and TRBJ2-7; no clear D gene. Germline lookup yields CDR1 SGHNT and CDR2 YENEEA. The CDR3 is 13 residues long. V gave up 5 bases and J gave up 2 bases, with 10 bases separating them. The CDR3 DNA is TGTGCCAGCAGCCCCAATTCGGCCTACGAGCAGTACTTC. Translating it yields CASSPNSAYEQYF.

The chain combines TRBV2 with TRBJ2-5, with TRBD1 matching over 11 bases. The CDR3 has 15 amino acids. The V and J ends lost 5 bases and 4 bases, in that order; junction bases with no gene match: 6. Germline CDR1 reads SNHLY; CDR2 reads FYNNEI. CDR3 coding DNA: TGTGCCAGCAGTTTAGCCGGGACAGGGGGAGAGACCCAGTACTTC. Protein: CASSLAGTGGETQYF.

The CDR3 is CASSQRGQGSYEQYF. CDR3 bases: TGCGCCAGCAGCCAAAGGGGACAGGGTAGCTACGAGCAGTACTTC. This chain joins TRBV4-1 and TRBJ2-7, with 9 positions matching TRBD1. The V gene's germline CDR1 is MGHRA and CDR2 YSYEKL. The CDR3 is 15 residues long. J lost 3 bases, V lost 2 bases, and 5 bases had no gene match.

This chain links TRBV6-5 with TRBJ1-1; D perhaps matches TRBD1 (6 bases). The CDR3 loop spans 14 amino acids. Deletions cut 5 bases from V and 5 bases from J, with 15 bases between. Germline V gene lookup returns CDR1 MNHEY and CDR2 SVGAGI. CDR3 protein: CASSETTRGTEAFF. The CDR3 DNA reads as TGTGCCAGCAGTGAAACCACCAGGGGAACTGAAGCTTTCTTT.

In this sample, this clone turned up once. The CDR3 DNA is TGTGCCAGCAGTCCGGAATCCCAGGTCTACGAGCAGTACTTC. Translated, it gives CASSPESQVYEQYF. The rearrangement links TRBV5-4 to TRBJ2-7, with D hard to call. The CDR3 totals 14 residues. Looked up from germline, CDR1 is SGHNT and CDR2 is YYREEE (reference sequence). Trimming cost V 5 bases and J 3 bases, with 15 bases left between them.

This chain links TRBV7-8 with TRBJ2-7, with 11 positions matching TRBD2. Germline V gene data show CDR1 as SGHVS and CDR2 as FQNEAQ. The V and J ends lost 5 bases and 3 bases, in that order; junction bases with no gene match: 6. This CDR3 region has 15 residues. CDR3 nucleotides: TGTGCCAGCAGCCCCCTGACTAGCGGGATCTACGAGCAGTACTTC. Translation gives CASSPLTSGIYEQYF.

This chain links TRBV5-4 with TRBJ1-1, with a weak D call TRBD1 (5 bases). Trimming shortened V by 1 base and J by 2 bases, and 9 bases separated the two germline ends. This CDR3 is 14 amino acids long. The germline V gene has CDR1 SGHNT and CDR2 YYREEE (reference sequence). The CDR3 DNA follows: TGTGCCAGCAGCTTGAAGACAGCCAACACTGAAGCTTTCTTT. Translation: CASSLKTANTEAFF.

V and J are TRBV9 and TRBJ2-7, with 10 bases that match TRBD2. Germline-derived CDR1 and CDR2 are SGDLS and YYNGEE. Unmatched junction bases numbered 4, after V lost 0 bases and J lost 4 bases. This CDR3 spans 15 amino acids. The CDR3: CASSVAEREGYEQYF. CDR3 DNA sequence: TGTGCCAGCAGCGTAGCGGAGCGGGAGGGATACGAGCAGTACTTC.

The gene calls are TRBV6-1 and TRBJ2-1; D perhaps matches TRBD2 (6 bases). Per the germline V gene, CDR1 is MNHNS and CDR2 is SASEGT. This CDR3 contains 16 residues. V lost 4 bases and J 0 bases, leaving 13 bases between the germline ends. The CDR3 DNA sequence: TGTGCCAGCAGTGGGGACTTCCCAGGCTCCTACAATGAGCAGTTCTTC. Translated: CASSGDFPGSYNEQFF.

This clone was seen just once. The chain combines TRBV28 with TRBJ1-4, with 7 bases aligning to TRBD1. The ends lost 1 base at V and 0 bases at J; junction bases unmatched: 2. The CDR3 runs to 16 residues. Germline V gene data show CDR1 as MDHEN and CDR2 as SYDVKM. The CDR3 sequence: CASSLFGTATNEKLFF. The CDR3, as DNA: TGTGCCAGCAGTTTATTCGGGACAGCAACTAATGAAAAACTGTTTTTT.

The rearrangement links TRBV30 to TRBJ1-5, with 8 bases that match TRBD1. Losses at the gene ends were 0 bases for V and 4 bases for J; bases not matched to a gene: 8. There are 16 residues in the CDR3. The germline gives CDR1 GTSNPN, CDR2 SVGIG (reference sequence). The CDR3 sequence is CAWSVPIDRGNQPQHF. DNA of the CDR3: TGTGCCTGGAGTGTTCCTATAGACAGGGGTAATCAGCCCCAGCATTTT.

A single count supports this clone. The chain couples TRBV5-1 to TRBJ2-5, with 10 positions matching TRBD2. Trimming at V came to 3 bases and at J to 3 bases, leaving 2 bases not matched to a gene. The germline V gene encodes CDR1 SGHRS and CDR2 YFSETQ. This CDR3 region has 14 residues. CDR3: CASSSLAGEETQYF. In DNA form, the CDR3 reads TGCGCCAGCAGCTCTCTAGCGGGAGAAGAGACCCAGTACTTC.

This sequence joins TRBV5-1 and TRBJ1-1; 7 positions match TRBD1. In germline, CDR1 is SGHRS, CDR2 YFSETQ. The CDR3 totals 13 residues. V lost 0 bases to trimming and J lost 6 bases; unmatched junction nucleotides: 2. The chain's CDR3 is CASSLARGAEAFF. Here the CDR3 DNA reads TGCGCCAGCAGCTTGGCCAGGGGGGCTGAAGCTTTCTTT.